This T cell receptor beta chain was identified in a study of blood T cell repertoires in COVID-19. CDR3 length equals 15 residues. V lost 6 bases and J lost 0; bases outside the gene matches: 5. Germline V lookup: CDR1 ENHRY, CDR2 SYGVKD. The protocol was immunoSEQ multiplex PCR, while the TCRdb copy is restricted to in-frame clones and leaves out a portion. Among 140,000 to 150,000 clones listed, around 89% were seen once. This chain links TRBV10-3 with TRBJ2-1, with TRBD2 identical over 7 bases. This clonotype was obtained from a man in his 60s with active or convalescent COVID-19. The sequenced sample was peripheral blood. CDR3 nucleotide sequence: TGTGCCATCAGACCGGGACTAACCTCCTACAATGAGCAGTTCTTC. This encodes CAIRPGLTSYNEQFF.